This T cell receptor beta chain was found in a study of T-cell reconstitution after alpha-beta-depleted transplantation in children. V was trimmed by 5 bases and J by 5 bases, leaving 18 bases between them. Per the germline V gene, CDR1 is SGHTA and CDR2 is FQGTGA. This CDR3 spans 15 amino acids. As it was prepared, the TCRbeta library received unique molecular identifiers. TCRdb recomputed calls from the PCR reads with MiXCR, one row per CDR3 protein. The data show 600,000 to 800,000 distinct CDR3 sequences, about an eighth seen once. The rearrangement links TRBV7-3 to TRBJ2-5, with D perhaps given as TRBD1 or TRBD2 (6 bases each). The sample consisted of PBMCs, taken before TCRalphabeta/CD19-depleted stem cell transplant. The sequence was obtained from a girl aged 2 to 10 with congenital amegakaryocytic thrombocytopenia, due to receive a stem cell transplant. CDR3 residues: CASSPPGGRGETQYF. The CDR3 bases are TGTGCCAGCAGCCCCCCCGGGGGCAGAGGGGAGACCCAGTACTTC.